This TCR beta chain was obtained from a study of response to subunit inactivated influenza vaccine. Each CDR3 protein gets one entry after TCRdb re-called the RT-PCR reads with MiXCR. The table shows about 540,000 distinct CDR3 sequences, with under 30% occurring only once. The sample also formed part of further work on T cells expressing NK-cell markers. That paper notes: TCR beta cDNA was made by 5'RACE template switching with UMIs.

The TCR was taken from a middle-aged man who received an inactivated influenza vaccine. Sequencing was performed on CD4+ T cells sorted from PBMCs, taken 12 days after vaccination.

CDR3 in DNA: TGTGCCAGCAGTCCCACTTCGATGCCGGCCGGGGAGCTGTTTTTT. It translates to CASSPTSMPAGELFF. The V and J genes are TRBV27 and TRBJ2-2; the D is unclear. Germline lookup yields CDR1 MNHEY and CDR2 SMNVEV (reference sequence). This CDR3 is built from 15 residues. V was clipped by 5 bases and J by 6 bases, with 16 bases between them.